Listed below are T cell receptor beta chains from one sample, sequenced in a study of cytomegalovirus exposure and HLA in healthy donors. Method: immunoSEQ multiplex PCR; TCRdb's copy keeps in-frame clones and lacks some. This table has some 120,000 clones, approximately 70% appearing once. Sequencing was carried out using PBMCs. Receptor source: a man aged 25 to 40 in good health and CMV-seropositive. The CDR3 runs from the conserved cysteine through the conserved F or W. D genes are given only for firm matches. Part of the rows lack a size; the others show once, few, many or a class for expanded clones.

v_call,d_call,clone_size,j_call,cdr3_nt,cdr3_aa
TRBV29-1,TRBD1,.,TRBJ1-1,TGCAGCGTAGGGCATCACGACAGGGCGAACACTGAAGCTTTCTTT,CSVGHHDRANTEAFF
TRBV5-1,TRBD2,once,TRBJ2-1,TGCGCCAGCAGCTTGGGTTGGACTAGCGGGAGTGATGAGCAGTTCTTC,CASSLGWTSGSDEQFF
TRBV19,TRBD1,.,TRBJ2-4,TGTGCCAGTAGTATACCTCGGACAGGGGTAGCCAAAAACAGTCAGTACTTC,CASSIPRTGVAKNSQYF
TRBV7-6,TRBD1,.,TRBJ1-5,TGTGCCAGCAGCCCCCTAGCAGGACAGGTCAATCAGCCCCAGCATTTT,CASSPLAGQVNQPQHF
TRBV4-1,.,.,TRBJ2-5,TGCGCCAGCAGCCAAGCGGTCCAAGAGACCCAGTACTTC,CASSQAVQETQYF
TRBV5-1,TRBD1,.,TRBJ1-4,TGCGCCAGCAGCTTGGTGATTCCGGGACAGGGAGCAAAACTGTTTTTT,CASSLVIPGQGAKLFF
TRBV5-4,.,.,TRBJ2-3,TGTGCCAGCAGCTTGGGGGGGACTAGCACAGATACGCAGTATTTT,CASSLGGTSTDTQYF
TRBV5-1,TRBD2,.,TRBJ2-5,TGCGCCAGCAGCTTGGGGCAACTAGCGGGGGGCCAAGAGACCCAGTACTTC,CASSLGQLAGGQETQYF
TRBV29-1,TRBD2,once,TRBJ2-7,TGCAGCGCTGGGACTAGCGGAACCTACGAGCAGTACTTC,CSAGTSGTYEQYF
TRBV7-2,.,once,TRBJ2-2,TGTGCCAGCAGCCCCCTTCGAAGGACAGAGAACACCGGGGAGCTGTTTTTT,CASSPLRRTENTGELFF
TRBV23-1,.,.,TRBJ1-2,TGCGCCAGCATAATAACAGTCTATGGCTACACCTTC,CASIITVYGYTF
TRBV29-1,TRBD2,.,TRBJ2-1,TGCAGCGTTCATAAGCCCACTAGCGGGAGACGTGAGCAGTTCTTC,CSVHKPTSGRREQFF
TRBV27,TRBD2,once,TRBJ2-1,TGTGCCAGCAGTTCCAAATTAGCGGGGGATCAGCAGTTCTTC,CASSSKLAGDQQFF
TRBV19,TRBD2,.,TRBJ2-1,TGTGCCAGTACCGAATTAGCGGGGTTATACAATGAGCAGTTCTTC,CASTELAGLYNEQFF
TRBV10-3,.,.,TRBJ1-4,TGTGCCATCGCCGCGCAAACAGGTCCGTGGGAAAAACTGTTTTTT,CAIAAQTGPWEKLFF
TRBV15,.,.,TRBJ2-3,TGTGCCACCAGCAGACCAGAACCTAGGGATACGCAGTATTTT,CATSRPEPRDTQYF
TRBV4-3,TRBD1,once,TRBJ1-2,TGCGCCAGCAGCCAAGATGGGGGACAGCCGGGCTATGGCTACACCTTC,CASSQDGGQPGYGYTF
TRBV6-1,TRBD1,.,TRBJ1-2,TGTGCCAGCAGCGGACAGGGACAGTACTATGGCTACACCTTC,CASSGQGQYYGYTF
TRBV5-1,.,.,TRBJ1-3,TGCGCCAGCAGCTTGGAGGCAGGGAAGGGAAACACCATATATTTT,CASSLEAGKGNTIYF
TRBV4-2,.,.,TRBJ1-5,TGTGCCAGCAGCTCGTTCGCGACAGAGATCGGTCAGCCCCAGCATTTT,CASSSFATEIGQPQHF
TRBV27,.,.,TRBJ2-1,TGTGCCAGCAGTGTAGCGGCCTCGAGCTCCTACAATGAGCAGTTCTTC,CASSVAASSSYNEQFF
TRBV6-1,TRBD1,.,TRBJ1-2,TGTGCCAGCAGTGAAGCGTCAGATTGGGACAGGGACCCTGGCTACACCTTC,CASSEASDWDRDPGYTF
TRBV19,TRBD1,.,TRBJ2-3,TGTGCCAGTAGTATAGATTGGGGGGACAGGGCAGCTGACACAGATACGCAGTATTTT,CASSIDWGDRAADTDTQYF
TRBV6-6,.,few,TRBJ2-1,TGTGCCAGCACGAGCCAGGCCTCCAATGAGCAGTTCTTC,CASTSQASNEQFF
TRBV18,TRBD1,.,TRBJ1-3,TGTGCCAGCTCACCGGGACAGCCGAGCTCTGGAAACACCATATATTTT,CASSPGQPSSGNTIYF
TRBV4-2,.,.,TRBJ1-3,TGTGCCAGCAGCCAAGATGGGTGGAGCTCTGGAAACACCATATATTTT,CASSQDGWSSGNTIYF
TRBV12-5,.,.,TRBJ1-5,TGTGCTAGTGGTTTGGGTCCTAATCAGCCCCAGCATTTT,CASGLGPNQPQHF
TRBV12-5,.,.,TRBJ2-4,TGTGCTAGTACCCTAGGGGTAGCCAAAAACATTCAGTACTTC,CASTLGVAKNIQYF
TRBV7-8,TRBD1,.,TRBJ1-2,TGTGCCAGCAGCTTAGGGTTGGGACAGGAGTATGGCTACACCTTC,CASSLGLGQEYGYTF
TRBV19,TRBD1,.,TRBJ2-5,TGTGCCAGTAGGGCAGGGCGACAGGGGGTCGAGACCCAGTACTTC,CASRAGRQGVETQYF
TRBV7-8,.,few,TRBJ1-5,TGTGCCAGCTCCGGGGGGCGGTTCCTGGACAATCAGCCCCAGCATTTT,CASSGGRFLDNQPQHF
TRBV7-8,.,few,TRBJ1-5,TGTGCCAGCAGCTTAGCCAGGGTTTATAGCAATCAGCCCCAGCATTTT,CASSLARVYSNQPQHF
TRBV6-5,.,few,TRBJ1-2,TGTGCCAGCAGTTACCTCGACAGGCCTCGTGGCTATGGCTACACCTTC,CASSYLDRPRGYGYTF
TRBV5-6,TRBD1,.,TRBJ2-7,TGTGCCAGCAGCACACCGGGACAGGGTTACGAGCAGTACTTC,CASSTPGQGYEQYF
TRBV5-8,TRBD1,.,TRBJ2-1,TGTGCCAGCAGCCGCGGACAGGGAAGTTCCTACAATGAGCAGTTCTTC,CASSRGQGSSYNEQFF
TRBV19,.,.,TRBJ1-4,TGTGCCAGTAGTATGGGGGGGGAGGAAAAACTGTTTTTT,CASSMGGEEKLFF
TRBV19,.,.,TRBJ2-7,TGTGCCAGTAGAGCGAGGGTCGAGAACGAGCAGTACTTC,CASRARVENEQYF
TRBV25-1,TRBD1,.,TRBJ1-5,TGTGCCAGCAGTGAAGATTATGGACAGGGCGGCAATCAGCCCCAGCATTTT,CASSEDYGQGGNQPQHF
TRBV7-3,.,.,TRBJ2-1,TGTGCCAGCAGATTCTCCGGGACTCAGGAGCAGTTCTTC,CASRFSGTQEQFF